Here is one TCR beta chain with its context. Its antigen is currently not known. Base qualities were left out, and no much larger clone turns up one base away. The V and J ends are trimmed by 4 bases and 2 bases, leaving 12 bases between them. Via the germline V gene (reference sequence), CDR1 is SEHNR and CDR2 FQNEAQ. Including the terminal cysteine and phenylalanine, the CDR3 comprises 15 residues. Only the CDR3 region is kept as DNA, spanning 45 bases read in frame from base 1. The sample's treatment or condition, from its label and the paper: preoperative locoregional IRX-2 cytokine immunotherapy. The samples were obtained from a phase Ib study that tested preoperative, locoregional IRX-2 cytokine immunotherapy meant to prime immune responses. The donors were early-stage breast cancer patients who were given IRX-2 prior to surgery. Library preparation used the immunoSEQ multiplex PCR assay. TCRdb retrieved this table from immuneACCESS and kept in-frame rearrangements only. Not all clones are present; in checked studies, unresolved V genes account for under half, and no reason is known for the remainder. In this sample the table shows about 23,000 clones, 85% to 95% of which occur a single time. Around 16% of the sample is held by the ten biggest clonotypes.

This sample is part of a study of preoperative IRX-2 immunotherapy in early breast cancer (dated by TCRdb to the late 2010s). The sequencing used tumor tissue, collected after IRX-2 immunotherapy. The rearrangement combines TRBV7-9 with TRBJ1-5; the D gene assignment is ambiguous. The clonotype comes from a human donor with breast cancer. CDR3 reads: CASSSGVSGNQPQHF. The sequence in DNA is TGTGCCAGCAGCTCGGGCGTCAGTGGCAATCAGCCCCAGCATTTT.